The 7 T cell receptor beta chains below were found in one sample sequenced in a study of cytotoxic CD8 clonotypes in ibrutinib-treated CLL. Profiling relied on immunoSEQ multiplex PCR, and the TCRdb table lists in-frame clones only, not all of them. The top ten clones hold about 30% of a sample with roughly 97,000 clones, approximately 80% of them seen once. The sequencing used PBMCs, collected after 12 months of ibrutinib treatment. The receptors come from a human donor with chronic lymphocytic leukemia.

CDR3 loop: CASSQGPGYEQYF. The CDR3 DNA follows: TGCGCCAGCAGCCAAGGGCCAGGGTACGAGCAGTACTTC. This chain uses TRBV4-3 with TRBJ2-7; D is possibly TRBD1 (5 bases). Trimming took off 1 base at V and 4 bases at J, with 8 bases between the two ends. CDR1 and CDR2 from the germline V gene are LGHNA and YSLEER. The CDR3 consists of 13 residues.

The chain employs TRBV7-8 and TRBJ1-2; the D gene is possibly TRBD1 (6 bases). The germline V gene has CDR1 SGHVS and CDR2 FQNEAQ. The CDR3 totals 14 residues. The V gene lost 3 bases and the J gene lost 6 bases, with 14 bases spanning the gap. The CDR3 bases are TGTGCCAGCAGCTTCAACAGGGTCGGGGATGGCTACACCTTC. It translates to CASSFNRVGDGYTF.

J is TRBJ2-7 and V is TRBV2; TRBD1 matches at 8 bases. V lost 4 bases, J lost 5 bases, and 10 bases stayed unmatched. The CDR3 consists of 15 residues. Per germline, CDR1 SNHLY and CDR2 FYNNEI. CDR3 protein: CASSGNRQGPHEQYF. The CDR3 coding sequence is TGTGCCAGCAGTGGGAACAGACAGGGGCCCCACGAGCAGTACTTC.

V is TRBV19 and J is TRBJ2-7; unclear D gene. With 3 bases removed from V and 0 bases from J, the gap between germline ends came to 12 bases. Germline CDR1 LNHDA, CDR2 SQIVND (reference sequence). This CDR3 is 15 amino acids long. CDR3 DNA: TGTGCCAGTAGTATTGGTCAGGCAAGCTCCTACGAGCAGTACTTC. Translating it yields CASSIGQASSYEQYF.

This clone was picked up one time. V gene TRBV7-9 combines with J gene TRBJ2-7; D gene uncertain. The germline gives CDR1 SEHNR, CDR2 FQNEAQ (reference sequence). The CDR3 is 14 residues long. Trimming took off 1 base at V and 2 bases at J, with 9 bases between the two ends. The CDR3 reads CASSLGVKTYEQYF. CDR3 nucleotides: TGTGCCAGCAGCTTAGGAGTCAAGACCTACGAGCAGTACTTC.

J is TRBJ2-1 and V is TRBV4-2; 14 nucleotides align to TRBD2. Germline lookup yields CDR1 LGHNA and CDR2 YNFKEQ. This CDR3 is built from 17 residues. Trimming at V came to 3 bases and at J to 8 bases, leaving 9 bases not matched to a gene. CDR3: CASSQGAAGLAGDEQFF. CDR3 bases: TGTGCCAGCAGCCAGGGGGCGGCGGGACTAGCGGGGGATGAGCAGTTCTTC.

The V gene is TRBV5-1, the J gene TRBJ1-1; weak D call: TRBD1 (6 bases). Trimming removed 2 bases from V and 5 bases from J, with 16 bases in between. Germline CDR1 and CDR2: SGHRS and YFSETQ. The length of the CDR3 is 15 residues. The CDR3 loop reads CASSFVAGVGTEAFF. Written as DNA, the CDR3 is TGCGCCAGCAGCTTCGTGGCAGGGGTAGGAACTGAAGCTTTCTTT.